This T cell receptor beta chain was identified during a study of blood T cell repertoires in COVID-19. At the level of the study: The samples span acute and convalescent COVID-19 from the United States, Italy and Spain. PBMCs, B-cell-depleted T cells, or T cells provided the cDNA or gDNA that made up the material.

The CDR3 has 15 amino acids. Germline V lookup: CDR1 SGHTA, CDR2 FQGNSA. Trimming at V came to 5 bases and at J to 4 bases, leaving 6 bases not matched to a gene. During active infection, Seattle patients enrolled and were then monitored through disease. In the authors' methods: Amplification with reference gene primers provided the estimates of nucleated cell counts. Clones were read by immunoSEQ multiplex PCR, and TCRdb kept only the in-frame ones, dropping some. The V and J calls and the clone size are those of that table, but D and trimming were determined from the DNA. The profile shows fewer than 200,000 clones, more than 75% of them singletons.

The receptor was isolated from a man between 18 and 29 years old with COVID-19, enrolled during active disease. V is TRBV7-2 and J is TRBJ2-1, with 9 bases matching TRBD1. Material: peripheral blood. CDR3 in amino acids: CASSPDRGMYNEQFF. Here the CDR3 DNA reads TGTGCCAGCAGCCCGGACAGGGGAATGTACAATGAGCAGTTCTTC.